This paragraph covers one T cell receptor beta chain sequence. What this receptor recognizes is not known. No base qualities exist here, and no much larger clone lies one base off it. TCR alpha and beta chain libraries were amplified separately from the second PCR step onward. The CMV status of each donor was determined by measuring IFNgamma production from CD4+ T cells after fresh PBMCs had been stimulated overnight with CMV viral lysate. CD4 T cells were positively selected with Miltenyi beads, followed by positive selection of CD8 T cells from the CD4-negative fraction. Cells were stained for CD3, CD4, CD8, CD45RA, CD27 and a live/dead dye and were sorted on a BD Aria II into four subsets based on CD45RA and CD27. Three healthy volunteers provided blood, and the blood of each volunteer was split into CD4 and CD8 T cells and then into four differentiation subsets. About 120 ml of peripheral blood was taken from each donor, and PBMC were separated by density-gradient centrifugation on Ficoll-Paque PLUS. Sorted cells were lysed in RLT buffer, and RNA was extracted with a Qiagen RNeasy kit and stored at -80°C.

The library was generated by UMI-ligation and nested PCR. To cover both TRBC1 and TRBC2, the beta constant-region primer consisted of an equimolar mix of two oligonucleotides. A single-stranded oligonucleotide bearing the SP2 primer plus a 12-nucleotide UMI was ligated onto the 3' end of the cDNA by T4 RNA ligase 1. The ligated cDNA went through four rounds of PCR with nested alpha and beta constant-region primers together with the SP2 primer. The ligation reaction was kept at 16 degrees C for 20-24 hours. PCR2 was typically run as a SYBR Green qPCR and stopped at a predetermined threshold to prevent over-amplification. Apart from the first purification, every purification step used Agencourt AMPure XP magnetic beads. Libraries were quantified by Qubit and checked on a TapeStation, with a main peak expected near 650 bp. Pooled libraries were sequenced on an Illumina MiSeq using v2 2x251 paired-end kits, and typically about 1-2.3 million reads were obtained per sample. Libraries were pooled at about 4 nM per sample, and about 4.5-7.5% PhiX was added to improve cluster recognition. In the original analysis: FASTQ reads processed by Demultiplexor were assigned V and J genes by Decombinator through tag matching that tolerated a single base-pair mismatch. Collapsinator used UMIs to correct both sequencing errors and frequency errors arising from PCR heterogeneity. TCRs were translated and CDR3s were extracted from the conserved cysteine to the FGXG phenylalanine by CDR3Translator, with non-productive sequences being flagged. Gini, Shannon entropy and inverse Simpson indices were computed after subsampling the repertoires to the same number of UMI-defined TCRs. Within the linear range, a power law was fitted to clonotype abundance distributions using maximum likelihood. On one naive CD8 sample, the pipeline and MIGEC gave similar UMI counts, unique TCR numbers and clonal distributions. A set of some 7,600 CMV-associated CDR3 sequences, compiled from VDJdb and a published dataset, was used to search the repertoires. TCRdb itself trimmed the public reads at Q25 with fastp, ran MiXCR and retained productive beta chains. Rows are combined by CDR3 protein, so each entry shows the most common genes and DNA. The V and J calls, along with clone size, are taken from TCRdb and not from the paper's own processing. The sample contains tens of thousands of distinct CDR3 sequences, about an eighth of them found a single time. In total, the top ten clones hold about 0.9% of the sample.

The sample is drawn from a study of naive and memory T cell subsets (dated by TCRdb to 2016 to 2017). Regarding the study in general: An open-source, UMI-based TCR alpha and beta sequencing pipeline was applied to sorted naive and memory peripheral blood T cell subsets. IgG serology results and the functional CMV T cell responses were in complete agreement. RNA was DNase-treated and reverse transcribed with TCR constant-region primers, mostly using SuperScript III. Study-level results and caveats: The repertoire findings for the naive and memory subsets could not be validated against a ground truth because none was available. TCR abundance followed a power law with an exponent that was different for naive and memory subsets but consistent across the three individuals. After error correction, over 90% of naive TCR sequences appeared only once, giving much steeper abundance distributions than memory subsets. RNA-based TCR counts may be influenced by expression changes linked to T cell activation and differentiation. In both CD4 and CD8 cells, the Gini index increased while Shannon and inverse Simpson diversity decreased from naive through CM, EM and EMRA. Each clonotype was defined as a single alpha or beta chain sequence rather than as a paired alpha/beta receptor.

The germline V gene (reference sequence) yields SGHKS for CDR1 and YYEKEE for CDR2. Spanning cysteine to phenylalanine, the CDR3 consists of 16 amino acids. Only the CDR3 DNA stays, 48 bases, in frame from base 1. V is pared back by 3 bases and J by 4 bases, with 19 bases lying between the germline termini. Material: central memory CD4+ T cells from blood. Sample cell subset or site, as interpreted from the label and publication: central memory, CD45RA- CD27+. The chain employs TRBV5-5 and TRBJ2-5; the D segment cannot be called with confidence. The clonotype was recovered from a human donor in good health. The sequenced DNA is TGTGCCAGCAGCTCCACTAAGAAGGCATGGGGAGAGACCCAGTACTTC. Its translation reads: CASSSTKKAWGETQYF.